This TCR beta chain was observed in a study of cytomegalovirus exposure and HLA in healthy donors. Notes on this clone: Antigen: not known.

The study's findings and limits: Investigators reported 150 to 200 TCR beta chains as tied to cytomegalovirus. Sequencing depth across donors, presence/absence analyses assumed, was roughly uniform. Specificity for CMV antigens was confirmed in vitro for a few of the CMV-associated chains.

PCR employed 60 Vbeta and 13 Jbeta primers. Sequencing was performed with immunoSEQ multiplex PCR; in TCRdb, only in-frame clones are kept and a portion is missing. The sample data list tens of thousands of clones. The source is a young woman in good health and CMV-seronegative. Sequences were obtained from PBMCs.

The DNA for the CDR3 is TGTGCCAGCAGCGATAAACTCGACAGGGGGCCCCACAATGAGCAGTTCTTC. This encodes CASSDKLDRGPHNEQFF. J is TRBJ2-1 and V is TRBV11-2; 10 bases are a match to TRBD1. After removal of 5 bases from V and 5 bases from J, the junction contained 12 bases not matched to a gene. This CDR3 has 17 amino acids. CDR1 is SGHAT, CDR2 FQNNGV, per germline.